This TCR beta chain is drawn from a study of blood T cell repertoires in COVID-19 (dated by TCRdb to about 2020). Turning to the overall study: Samples from collaborators originated in the United States, Italy and Spain and spanned both the acute and convalescent phases of COVID-19. The prospective study material was composed of cDNA or gDNA derived from T cells, B-cell-depleted T cells, or PBMCs. Deeply sampled blood TCRbeta repertoires from subjects exposed to, actively infected with, or recovered from COVID-19 were included in the dataset. A freely available public database, intended as a resource for researchers studying the immune response to SARS-CoV-2, is where the repertoires were released. Samples were obtained from the ongoing ImmuneRACE study (first 160 participants) and from roughly 1,300 subjects provided by 6 global collaborators. The sample metadata nearly always contained a de-identified subject ID, COVID-19 status, age in years and sex. HLA class I and class II types, where available, came from metadata supplied by the sample provider rather than from assay-based typing. Overall results and qualifications from the work: How much clinical and demographic metadata was included differed by source and by participant, and the metadata was provided uncurated.

The immunoSEQ Assay, a bias-controlled multiplex PCR, was used to amplify TCRbeta CDR3 regions from genomic DNA. In the authors' own workflow: Within the assay, amplification of reference gene primers was used to estimate how many nucleated cells each sample contained. Sequence reads were collapsed and filtered to measure the absolute abundance of every unique TCRbeta CDR3 rearrangement. For each sample, productive Simpson clonality was calculated by taking the square root of Simpson's diversity index across productive rearrangements. In its TCRdb copy, this immuneACCESS table keeps in-frame sequences only and misses some clones. Where compared with another copy, unresolved V genes explain less than half of these, and the others have no known cause. The D gene and trimming were derived from the DNA, and the V and J assignments and clone size from that table. The sample table holds roughly 190,000 clones, of which about 86% were seen once. 5.5% to 8.5% of the sample lies in the top ten.

Whole blood was collected in K2EDTA tubes by collaborating institutions according to the institutions' own protocols. For TCRbeta analysis, collaborator samples were shipped as frozen whole blood, as isolated PBMCs, or as DNA extracted from either sample type. To note about this clone: There is no known antigen for this receptor. No quality values exist for individual bases; no much larger clone is one base distant.

Compared with germline, V lacks 5 bases and J lacks 6 bases; bases without a gene match: 7. The germline V gene specifies SGDLS as CDR1 and YYNGEE as CDR2. Including the terminal cysteine and phenylalanine, the CDR3 comprises 14 residues. Solely the CDR3 DNA is kept, with 42 bases framed from the first base. The sequenced sample was peripheral blood. The chain joins TRBV9 to TRBJ2-3; TRBD1 lines up with 9 middle nucleotides. This clonotype was sampled from a woman over 75 in a cohort sampled during active or convalescent COVID-19. The CDR3 protein: CASRGTGSGDTQYF. The sequenced DNA: TGTGCCAGCAGGGGGACAGGGTCCGGTGATACGCAGTATTTT. The variable domain in full, with residues beyond the CDR3 obtained from the reference TRBV9 and TRBJ2-3 genes, is DSGVTQTPKHLITATGQRVTLRCSPRSGDLSVYWYQQSLDQGLQFLIQYYNGEERAKGNILERFSAQQFPDLHSELNLSSLELGDSALYFCASRGTGSGDTQYFGPGTRLTVL.